This T cell receptor beta chain was identified during a study of T cells in localized non-small cell lung cancer. General study results and limits: Because only a single region of the tumor was sequenced, heterogeneity remains possible. In the blood, greater T cell density corresponded to longer overall survival. Uninvolved neighboring lung showed the greatest T cell clonality, exceeding tumor. The appearance of a median approximately 57 of the top 100 tumor clones was seen in adjacent lung.

V was clipped by 6 bases and J by 1 base, with 15 bases between them. This CDR3 contains 15 residues. CDR1 and CDR2 (germline): LNHDA, SQIVND (reference sequence). Sequenced by immunoSEQ multiplex PCR; TCRdb stores in-frame clones only, minus some. Among around 2,400 clones listed, approximately 25% were seen once. This clone has only a few counts. Its antigen is unknown. This clonotype was sampled from a female donor of 60 years or more with stage I lung adenocarcinoma. V gene TRBV19 combines with J gene TRBJ1-1; the D is unclear. The material sequenced was lung tumor tissue, taken before any cancer treatment. CDR3 sequence: CASSPFDWTNTEAFF. The CDR3 region has the DNA TGTGCCAGTAGCCCCTTTGACTGGACGAACACTGAAGCTTTCTTT.